Here is one T cell receptor beta chain with its context. The antigen remains undetermined. Libraries for TCRalpha and TCRbeta carried sample barcodes and unique molecular identifiers via 5'RACE. TCRdb processed the 5' RACE reads anew with MiXCR; each CDR3 protein has one entry. The sample consists of approximately 480,000 distinct CDR3 sequences, over 15% of them appearing once. Germline V gene lookup returns CDR1 MNHNS and CDR2 SASEGT. V lost 0 bases, J lost 6 bases, and 8 bases stayed unmatched. The CDR3 is 16 amino acids. The source of the sample is a study of T-cell memory formation after mild COVID-19. Whole-study results and caveats: CD4+ contracting clones were found mainly in CM and EM, and CD8+ ones in EMRA. Pre-infection memory held some responding clones, suggesting pre-existing cross-reactive T cells responded. Day 37-peaking second-wave clones had unconfirmed SARS-CoV-2 specificity.

What was sequenced was PBMCs or a T cell subset sorted from them (not recorded which). This chain connects TRBV6-1 to TRBJ2-3; 8 bases match TRBD2. The source of this sequence is an adult woman who had mild COVID-19 (a few samples of this study predate the infection). Cell type and time point are not known. CDR3 amino acids: CASSEAGVGLEDTQYF. The DNA of the CDR3 is TGTGCCAGCAGTGAAGCCGGGGTGGGACTAGAGGATACGCAGTATTTT.